The 26 T cell receptor beta chains presented below share a single source sample, sequenced in a study of Graves' ophthalmopathy and Graves' hyperthyroidism. For repertoire sequencing, the TCR beta CDR3 regions were amplified from RNA transcripts. An opening RT-PCR round employed HTBI primers and preceded a second-round multiplex PCR. TCRdb ran MiXCR on the multiplex PCR reads and lists one entry per CDR3 protein. The sample includes around 1,200,000 distinct CDR3 sequences, 35% to 40% seen only once; the top ten take 11%. The sample consisted of peripheral blood or thyroid tissue (not recorded which). All receptors come from an adult man with Graves' hyperthyroidism.

This clonotype was found many times. The J gene is TRBJ2-2, the V gene TRBV20-1, with no clear D. With 6 bases removed from V and 1 base from J, the gap between germline ends came to 9 bases. Germline CDR1 and CDR2: DFQATT and SNEGSKA (reference sequence). This CDR3 is 13 amino acids long. In nucleotides, the CDR3 is TGCAGTGCAACGTCGGGGAACACCGGGGAGCTGTTTTTT. Protein product: CSATSGNTGELFF.

The chain recombines TRBV29-1 with TRBJ1-5; TRBD1 is a possible D gene (5 bases). The V end lost 6 bases, the J end lost 3 bases, and 12 bases lay between the germline ends. The CDR3 covers 13 residues. Germline V CDR1 and CDR2: SQVTM, ANQGSEA. CDR3 sequence (DNA): TGCAGCGTAGATGCAGGGACCAATCAGCCCCAGCATTTT. It translates to CSVDAGTNQPQHF.

In its sample, this clonotype was seen many times. The chain employs TRBV20-1 and TRBJ2-5; the D gene is possibly TRBD2 (6 bases). From germline, CDR1 is DFQATT and CDR2 SNEGSKA (reference sequence). The CDR3 length is 16 residues. Trimming cost V 0 bases and J 3 bases, with 17 bases left between them. The CDR3 DNA follows: TGCAGTGCTAGAGACACCCCGTGGGCGGGGAAAGAGACCCAGTACTTC. Amino acids: CSARDTPWAGKETQYF.

The chain joins TRBV25-1 to TRBJ2-5; D remains ambiguous. Trimming pared 7 bases from V and 9 bases from J, leaving 12 bases between. The germline CDR1 and CDR2 sequences are MGHDK and SYGVNS. The CDR3 runs to 11 residues. CDR3 nucleotides: TGTGCCAGCACCCTTCGGTACGCCCAGTACTTC. Translated, it gives CASTLRYAQYF.

This clonotype has just a few counts. This rearrangement joins TRBV6-5 to TRBJ2-7; 7 bases fit TRBD2. V gave up 1 base and J gave up 6 bases; unmatched junction bases: 6. Germline V gene lookup returns CDR1 MNHEY and CDR2 SVGAGI. This CDR3 comprises 14 residues. The CDR3 DNA sequence: TGTGCCAGCAGTTACTTGGGCGGGAGACCCGAGCAGTACTTC. Residues: CASSYLGGRPEQYF.

This clonotype was seen at least ten times. The chain has TRBV7-2 and TRBJ1-6; no reliable D call. V shed 5 bases and J shed 4 bases, with 18 bases lying between them. Germline V gene lookup returns CDR1 SGHTA and CDR2 FQGNSA. The CDR3 has 17 residues. The CDR3 sequence: CASSPLGFEGYNSPLHF. The CDR3 DNA follows: TGTGCCAGCAGCCCGCTCGGGTTTGAAGGATATAATTCACCCCTCCACTTT.

There are many counts of this clonotype. The chain employs TRBV5-8 and TRBJ1-1, with 9 bases identical to TRBD1. Germline V gene data show CDR1 as SGHTS and CDR2 as YDEGEE. The CDR3 is 15 residues long. Trimming removed 3 bases from V and 4 bases from J; junction bases left unmatched: 7. The CDR3 DNA sequence: TGTGCCAGCAGCTCGCCCGACAGGGGGATCACTGAAGCTTTCTTT. This encodes CASSSPDRGITEAFF.

This clonotype was seen repeatedly, ten times or more. The V and J genes are TRBV7-2 and TRBJ2-2; D is unclear. The CDR3 has 11 residues. Trimming shortened V by 6 bases and J by 6 bases, and 5 bases separated the two germline ends. CDR1 is SGHTA and CDR2 is FQGNSA in the germline V gene. For the CDR3, the DNA is TGTGCCAGCAGTTCGCCCGGGGAGCTGTTTTTT. It translates to CASSSPGELFF.

The rearrangement joins TRBV10-3 to TRBJ1-2; D gene uncertain. Germline V gives CDR1 ENHRY, CDR2 SYGVKD. The V and J ends lost 0 bases and 4 bases respectively, with 12 bases between them. The CDR3 runs 15 residues. Here the CDR3 reads CAISESAGDAYGYTF. As DNA, the CDR3 is TGTGCCATCAGTGAGTCTGCCGGGGATGCCTATGGCTACACCTTC.

This clonotype was recorded many times. V usage is TRBV7-8 and J usage is TRBJ1-5; perhaps TRBD1 as D (6 bases). V lost 5 bases and J lost 9, with 32 bases in between. CDR3 length: 19 amino acids. The germline gives CDR1 SGHVS, CDR2 FQNEAQ. CDR3 coding DNA: TGTGCCAGCAGCCCCCAATCAACAACAGGGCGGATCCAACGGTGGCCCCAGCATTTT. Its translation: CASSPQSTTGRIQRWPQHF.

This clonotype was recorded many times. The rearrangement links TRBV10-3 to TRBJ1-5; D is ambiguous. V lost 8 bases to trimming and J lost 3 bases, with 11 bases between them. This CDR3 comprises 13 residues. In germline, CDR1 is ENHRY, CDR2 SYGVKD. CDR3 amino acids: CAIGEALNQPQHF. The CDR3 DNA reads as TGTGCCATCGGCGAGGCTCTCAATCAGCCCCAGCATTTT.

The V call is TRBV7-2, the J call TRBJ1-4; D is possibly TRBD1 (6 bases). Germline values: CDR1 SGHTA, CDR2 FQGNSA. V was shortened by 4 bases and J by 5 bases, with 17 bases between the two germline ends. There are 16 residues in the CDR3. The CDR3 DNA reads TGTGCCAGCAGCTCGGGGGGGCGTTTCGGAAATGAAAAACTGTTTTTT. Protein: CASSSGGRFGNEKLFF.

This chain links TRBV12-3 or TRBV12-4 with TRBJ2-5; TRBD1 agrees at 9 bases. The CDR3 extends over 17 amino acids. V trimming: 6 bases; J trimming: 0 bases; junction bases outside the gene matches: 11. The CDR3 DNA sequence: TGTGCCAGCAGCCCTCCACAGGGGGCGCTTAACCAAGAGACCCAGTACTTC. The encoded protein is CASSPPQGALNQETQYF.

The chain uses TRBV12-3 or TRBV12-4 and TRBJ2-7, with 8 bases that match TRBD1. The CDR3 spans 15 residues. Trimming removed 4 bases from V and 2 bases from J; junction bases left unmatched: 7. This CDR3 is CASSSSRGRPYEQYF. The DNA of the CDR3 is TGTGCCAGCAGTTCATCCAGGGGGCGTCCCTACGAGCAGTACTTC.

V usage is TRBV5-6 and J usage is TRBJ2-7; 11 bases are shared with TRBD2. Germline lookup yields CDR1 SGHDT and CDR2 YYEEEE. The CDR3 contains 16 residues. J was trimmed by 5 bases and V by 7 bases; bases with no gene match: 14. CDR3 DNA: TGTGCCAGCGGCTCAATTACTAGCGGGAGTTGGAACGAGCAGTACTTC. Its translation: CASGSITSGSWNEQYF.

This clonotype was detected ten times or more. The chain carries TRBV7-9 and TRBJ1-6; D not certain. CDR3 size: 13 residues. The V end was cut by 5 bases, the J end by 6 bases, with 8 bases between. The V gene's germline CDR1 is SEHNR and CDR2 FQNEAQ (reference sequence). The CDR3 nucleotides are TGTGCCAGCAGCACGTTATCTAATTCACCCCTCCACTTT. It encodes CASSTLSNSPLHF.

The genes are TRBV20-1 and TRBJ1-2; D not certain. V was clipped by 5 bases and J by 0 bases, with 10 bases between them. Per the germline V gene, CDR1 is DFQATT and CDR2 is SNEGSKA (reference sequence). The CDR3 is 13 residues long. The CDR3 region is CSASQFSNYGYTF. In DNA, the CDR3 is TGCAGTGCTTCCCAGTTCTCTAACTATGGCTACACCTTC.

This clonotype was seen more than once but under ten times. A much more abundant neighbour one base away suggests this may be a read error. The chain combines TRBV10-3 with TRBJ1-4; 9 bases agree with TRBD1. Germline V lookup: CDR1 ENHRY, CDR2 SYGVKD. J was trimmed by 7 bases and V by 5 bases; bases with no gene match: 26. This CDR3 is 21 amino acids long. The CDR3 DNA is TGTGCCATCAGTTCTCAGACACCCGGGACAGGGCTTCGATTGGGAGGTGAAAAACTGTTTTTT. This encodes CAISSQTPGTGLRLGGEKLFF.

With regard to this clonotype: A much larger clone lies a single base off, so this may be a read error. The genes are TRBV5-1 and TRBJ2-7; unclear D gene. The CDR3 has 14 amino acids. V was shortened by 4 bases and J by 0 bases, with 11 bases between the two germline ends. Germline V lookup: CDR1 SGHRS, CDR2 YFSETQ. CDR3 amino acids: CASSVDPLSYEQYF. In nucleotides, the CDR3 is TGCGCCAGCAGCGTGGATCCGCTCTCCTACGAGCAGTACTTC.

Only a few counts were recorded for this clonotype. The chain employs TRBV10-3 and TRBJ1-6; the match to TRBD1 covers 10 bases. Germline-derived CDR1 and CDR2 are ENHRY and SYGVKD. The V and J ends lost 6 bases and 11 bases, in that order; junction bases with no gene match: 13. The CDR3 has 16 amino acids. CDR3 region: CAIRGGQGVLTAPLHF. The CDR3 coding sequence is TGTGCCATCAGAGGAGGACAGGGGGTGTTAACGGCACCCCTCCACTTT.

The chain combines TRBV5-6 with TRBJ1-1; D gene uncertain. CDR3 size: 13 residues. In germline, CDR1 is SGHDT, CDR2 YYEEEE. Trimming stripped 1 base from V and 3 bases from J, with 7 bases between. Here the CDR3 reads CASSLREYTEAFF. The CDR3 DNA reads TGTGCCAGCAGCTTGCGGGAATACACTGAAGCTTTCTTT.

The rearrangement uses TRBV7-2 and TRBJ2-7; possible D gene TRBD1, 6 bases. Trimming removed 5 bases from V and 2 bases from J, with 13 bases in between. CDR1 is SGHTA and CDR2 is FQGNSA in the germline V gene. There are 14 residues in the CDR3. The CDR3 coding sequence is TGTGCCAGCAGCGCCTACAGGGTAGCCTACGAGCAGTACTTC. Translation: CASSAYRVAYEQYF.

This clonotype was recorded at least ten times. This sequence joins TRBV5-1 and TRBJ1-4; maybe TRBD1 (5 bases). The CDR3 extends over 15 amino acids. V was shortened by 0 bases and J by 5 bases, with 11 bases between the two germline ends. Per the germline V gene, CDR1 is SGHRS and CDR2 is YFSETQ. This chain's CDR3 is CASSLVGTVNEKLFF. DNA of the CDR3: TGCGCCAGCAGCTTGGTGGGGACGGTGAATGAAAAACTGTTTTTT.

The chain carries TRBV20-1 and TRBJ2-7, with 14 bases aligning to TRBD2. V trimming: 4 bases; J trimming: 5 bases; junction bases outside the gene matches: 1. This CDR3 is 13 amino acids long. Germline loops: CDR1 DFQATT, CDR2 SNEGSKA (reference sequence). The chain's CDR3 is CSAKGLAGDEQYF. The CDR3 DNA is TGCAGTGCTAAGGGACTAGCGGGAGACGAGCAGTACTTC.

Many counts were recorded for this clonotype. The chain recombines TRBV7-3 with TRBJ2-7; 7 bases map to TRBD1. The CDR3 loop spans 14 amino acids. CDR1 is SGHTA, CDR2 FQGTGA, per germline. After removal of 0 bases from V and 7 bases from J, the junction contained 6 bases not matched to a gene. The CDR3 here is CASSLTPARGEQYF. The CDR3 DNA sequence: TGTGCCAGCAGCTTAACGCCTGCCAGGGGGGAGCAGTACTTC.

Ten or more counts support this clonotype. CDR3 sequence reads: CSVPYSGSGGGETQYF. CDR3 coding DNA: TGCAGCGTTCCGTATAGCGGGAGCGGCGGGGGAGAGACCCAGTACTTC. The chain links TRBV29-1 to TRBJ2-5; the match to TRBD2 covers 9 bases. The CDR3 is made up of 16 amino acids. The V segment lost 5 bases and the J segment 4 bases; nucleotides outside the gene matches: 14. Germline assignment: CDR1 SQVTM and CDR2 ANQGSEA.